The 22 T cell receptor beta chains given below trace back to one sample, sequenced in a study of blood T cell repertoires in COVID-19. The assay was immunoSEQ multiplex PCR, and TCRdb's table has in-frame clones only and misses some. The profile shows 120,000 to 150,000 clones, around 85% of them singletons. Source material: peripheral blood. Receptors originate from a woman aged 55 to 70 with COVID-19, enrolled during active disease.

V and J are TRBV9 and TRBJ1-2, with a tentative D call TRBD1 (6 bases). Germline loops: CDR1 SGDLS, CDR2 YYNGEE. CDR3 length: 15 residues. The V gene lost 4 bases and the J gene lost 2 bases, with 15 bases spanning the gap. CDR3 DNA sequence: TGTGCCAGCAGCAGATCAGACAGGAAAAACTATGGCTACACCTTC. This sequence encodes CASSRSDRKNYGYTF.

V and J are TRBV12-3 or TRBV12-4 and TRBJ1-2, with D unresolved. Trimming shortened V by 4 bases and J by 8 bases, and 11 bases separated the two germline ends. The CDR3 contains 12 residues. The CDR3 here is CASSSLSGGYTF. Here the CDR3 DNA reads TGTGCCAGCAGTTCTCTCTCGGGAGGCTACACCTTC.

The rearrangement links TRBV9 to TRBJ1-1; TRBD1 matches at 10 bases. Trimming cost V 0 bases and J 2 bases; bases outside gene matches: 7. From germline, CDR1 is SGDLS and CDR2 YYNGEE. This CDR3 region has 17 residues. The DNA for the CDR3 is TGTGCCAGCAGCGTAGTGGGGACAGGGGTGATAAACACTGAAGCTTTCTTT. It yields the protein CASSVVGTGVINTEAFF. Drawing the rest from reference TRBV9 and TRBJ1-1, the complete variable domain is DSGVTQTPKHLITATGQRVTLRCSPRSGDLSVYWYQQSLDQGLQFLIQYYNGEERAKGNILERFSAQQFPDLHSELNLSSLELGDSALYFCASSVVGTGVINTEAFFGQGTRLTVV.

Here the CDR3 reads CASTLVGQGNEKLFF. In DNA, the CDR3 is TGTGCCAGCACCCTAGTGGGACAGGGGAATGAAAAACTGTTTTTT. The chain links TRBV7-9 to TRBJ1-4; 10 nucleotides align to TRBD1. V was clipped by 7 bases and J by 5 bases; unmatched bases: 7. Germline V gene lookup returns CDR1 SEHNR and CDR2 FQNEAQ (reference sequence). The length of the CDR3 is 15 residues.

Remarks on this clone: The same CDR3 arises from other DNA sequences in this sample as well. The chain combines TRBV7-8 with TRBJ2-3; TRBD2 aligns across 8 bases. Germline CDR1 is SGHVS and CDR2 is FQNEAQ. V was clipped by 1 base and J by 6 bases; unmatched bases: 9. This CDR3 spans 16 amino acids. The CDR3 DNA reads TGTGCCAGCAGCTTAGTGACCGGGGGGGCCACCGATACGCAGTATTTT. Translated, it gives CASSLVTGGATDTQYF. The full variable domain, completed using reference TRBV7-8 and TRBJ2-3, is GAGVSQSPRYKVAKRGQDVALRCDPISGHVSLFWYQQALGQGPEFLTYFQNEAQLDKSGLPSDRFFAERPEGSVSTLKIQRTQQEDSAVYLCASSLVTGGATDTQYFGPGTRLTVL.

The chain has TRBV27 and TRBJ2-5, with D perhaps TRBD2 (5 bases). V dropped 6 bases and J dropped 3 bases, with 11 bases sitting between them. This CDR3 contains 13 residues. CDR1 is MNHEY and CDR2 is SMNVEV in the germline V gene (reference sequence). CDR3 protein: CASSPGTKETQYF. The DNA for the CDR3 is TGTGCCAGCAGCCCGGGAACGAAAGAGACCCAGTACTTC.

The rearrangement uses TRBV7-9 and TRBJ1-5; possibly TRBD1 for D (6 bases). In germline, CDR1 is SEHNR, CDR2 FQNEAQ (reference sequence). V lost 10 bases and J lost 7, with 17 bases in between. The CDR3 consists of 13 residues. The CDR3 DNA is TGTGCCACCAATGAACAGGGCGCCCAGCCCCAGCATTTT. It specifies CATNEQGAQPQHF.

The genes are TRBV30 and TRBJ2-5, with TRBD2 matching 8 bases. V lost 3 bases and J lost 1; bases outside the gene matches: 4. Germline values: CDR1 GTSNPN, CDR2 SVGIG (reference sequence). The CDR3 length is 14 residues. Written as DNA, the CDR3 is TGTGCCTGGAGGGGCAGCGGGGGCCAAGAGACCCAGTACTTC. Amino acid sequence: CAWRGSGGQETQYF.

DNA of the CDR3: TGTGCCAGCAATCGGGACAGAACAGTCTCCCACTCTGGAAACACCATATATTTT. Translated, it gives CASNRDRTVSHSGNTIYF. The chain uses TRBV6-9 and TRBJ1-3, with TRBD1 matching 7 bases. CDR1 and CDR2 (germline): MNHGY, SVAAGI. The CDR3 covers 18 residues. J gave up 0 bases and V 7 bases, and 15 bases lay outside the gene matches.

V usage is TRBV19 and J usage is TRBJ1-1, with a tentative D call TRBD1 (6 bases). The CDR3 is 15 amino acids. Germline V gives CDR1 LNHDA, CDR2 SQIVND (reference sequence). V shed 5 bases and J shed 4 bases, with 17 bases lying between them. The CDR3, as DNA: TGTGCCAGTAGTCATCGCACAGGGTTGGGCACTGAAGCTTTCTTT. It yields the protein CASSHRTGLGTEAFF.

The chain combines TRBV5-6 with TRBJ1-2; 8 nucleotides align to TRBD1. V shed 4 bases, J shed 4 bases, and the junction held 6 bases outside the gene matches. Per germline, CDR1 SGHDT and CDR2 YYEEEE. The CDR3 totals 14 residues. For the CDR3, the DNA is TGTGCCAGCAGCACCACAGGGGGGAGCTATGGCTACACCTTC. Its translation: CASSTTGGSYGYTF.

The genes are TRBV6-5 and TRBJ1-6; D is ambiguous. Trimming removed 2 bases from V and 5 bases from J, with 7 bases in between. Germline values: CDR1 MNHEY, CDR2 SVGAGI. The CDR3 consists of 14 residues. CDR3 sequence reads: CASSYDSNNSPLHF. The CDR3 DNA reads TGTGCCAGCAGTTACGACTCTAATAATTCACCCCTCCACTTT.

This clone was picked up one time. The chain carries TRBV19 and TRBJ1-1; tentatively, D is TRBD1 (6 bases). This CDR3 is built from 14 residues. Germline V gives CDR1 LNHDA, CDR2 SQIVND (reference sequence). Trimming removed 4 bases from V and 0 bases from J, with 9 bases in between. CDR3 in amino acids: CASSTGQMNTEAFF. CDR3 sequence (DNA): TGTGCCAGTAGTACTGGACAGATGAACACTGAAGCTTTCTTT.

The chain carries TRBV5-4 and TRBJ2-1; TRBD2 matches at 9 bases. Unmatched junction bases numbered 6, after V lost 2 bases and J lost 3 bases. This CDR3 has 16 residues. CDR1 is SGHNT and CDR2 is YYREEE in the germline V gene (reference sequence). The CDR3 coding sequence is TGTGCCAGCAGCTTAGCGGGGGGTACTTTCTACAATGAGCAGTTCTTC. It is translated as CASSLAGGTFYNEQFF.

V is TRBV3-1 (or the pseudogene TRBV3-2) and J is TRBJ2-7; a possible D gene is TRBD2 (7 bases). There are 14 residues in the CDR3. Germline-derived CDR1 and CDR2 are LGHDT and YNNKEL (reference sequence). The V gene lost 5 bases and the J gene lost 2 bases, with 13 bases spanning the gap. CDR3 amino acids: CASSFSGGAYEQYF. The DNA of the CDR3 is TGTGCCAGCAGCTTTTCGGGGGGCGCCTACGAGCAGTACTTC.

This sequence joins TRBV7-7 and TRBJ1-1; no reliable D call. The CDR3 loop spans 15 amino acids. Trimming stripped 1 base from V and 5 bases from J, with 14 bases between. The germline gives CDR1 SSHAT, CDR2 FNYEAQ (reference sequence). The CDR3 region has the DNA TGTGCCAGCAGCTTAGTTGGATCGGGTAAGACTGAAGCTTTCTTT. Its translation is CASSLVGSGKTEAFF.

The rearrangement links TRBV7-3 to TRBJ2-2; no reliable D call. With 5 bases removed from V and 4 bases from J, the gap between germline ends came to 5 bases. The CDR3 totals 12 residues. The germline gives CDR1 SGHTA, CDR2 FQGTGA. CDR3: CASSRRTGELFF. In DNA form, the CDR3 reads TGTGCCAGCAGCCGTCGCACCGGGGAGCTGTTTTTT.

The genes are TRBV4-2 and TRBJ1-2, with a possible D match to TRBD1 (5 bases). This CDR3 contains 16 residues. The V gene's germline CDR1 is LGHNA and CDR2 YNFKEQ. V lost 1 base and J 4 bases, leaving 16 bases between the germline ends. Here the CDR3 reads CASSQGQGTTSYGYTF. CDR3 DNA: TGTGCCAGCAGCCAAGGCCAGGGCACTACCAGCTATGGCTACACCTTC.

The chain's CDR3 is CASSTRDRTLNTEAFF. The CDR3 DNA follows: TGTGCCAGCTCAACCCGGGACAGGACTCTGAACACTGAAGCTTTCTTT. The chain recombines TRBV18 with TRBJ1-1; 8 nucleotides agree with TRBD1. Germline V lookup: CDR1 KGHSH, CDR2 LQKENI. V was clipped by 5 bases and J by 0 bases; unmatched bases: 8. The CDR3 has 16 residues.

The chain joins TRBV24-1 to TRBJ2-1, with TRBD2 matching 9 bases. Germline V gene data show CDR1 as KGHDR and CDR2 as SFDVKD. The V and J ends lost 4 bases and 0 bases, in that order; junction bases with no gene match: 9. The CDR3 runs to 18 residues. Written as DNA, the CDR3 is TGTGCCACCAGTGACCACAAGACTAGCGGCAGCTCCTACAATGAGCAGTTCTTC. Amino acid sequence: CATSDHKTSGSSYNEQFF.

The rearrangement links TRBV3-1 (or the pseudogene TRBV3-2) to TRBJ2-7; TRBD1 matches 8 bases. Per the germline V gene, CDR1 is LGHDT and CDR2 is YNNKEL (reference sequence). Trimming at V came to 4 bases and at J to 6 bases, leaving 14 bases not matched to a gene. The CDR3 has 16 residues. In DNA form, the CDR3 reads TGTGCCAGCAGCCCCCCACCCCGGACAGGGCTACGCGAGCAGTACTTC. Amino acids: CASSPPPRTGLREQYF.

This chain connects TRBV7-2 to TRBJ1-1; no reliable D call. The CDR3 contains 12 residues. The V end lost 4 bases, the J end lost 3 bases, and 6 bases lay between the germline ends. Germline V CDR1 and CDR2: SGHTA, FQGNSA. The CDR3 DNA follows: TGTGCCAGCAGCTCCAGGCACACTGAAGCTTTCTTT. Amino acid sequence: CASSSRHTEAFF.